This is a list of T cell receptor beta chains from one sample in a study of blood T cell repertoires in COVID-19. Profiling relied on immunoSEQ multiplex PCR, and the TCRdb table lists in-frame clones only, not all of them. The data hold around 70,000 clones, with about 91% observed a single time. The sequencing input was peripheral blood. These TCRs come from a woman of 80 years or more with active or convalescent COVID-19. Both conserved end residues are part of each CDR3. Each record gives: J gene, V gene, clone size, D gene, CDR3 protein, CDR3 DNA. A D gene is named only where the DNA matches it firmly. Only some rows state a clone size, as once, few, many or a class for expanded clones.

>TRBJ1-4|TRBV5-1|few|NA
CASSLGTTNEKLFF
TGCGCCAGCAGCTTGGGTACAACTAATGAAAAACTGTTTTTT
>TRBJ2-5|TRBV7-2|NA|NA
CASSLEVGGWETQYF
TGTGCCAGCAGCTTAGAGGTGGGGGGATGGGAGACCCAGTACTTC
>TRBJ2-5|TRBV11-3|NA|NA
CASRLREFQETQYF
TGTGCCAGCAGGTTAAGGGAGTTCCAAGAGACCCAGTACTTC
>TRBJ2-5|TRBV25-1|NA|NA
CASSGGGAETQYF
TGTGCCAGCAGTGGGGGGGGCGCGGAGACCCAGTACTTC
>TRBJ2-3|TRBV11-2|NA|TRBD1
CASSLRDRARTDTQYF
TGTGCCAGCAGCTTACGCGACAGGGCCCGCACAGATACGCAGTATTTT
>TRBJ2-7|TRBV6-2/TRBV6-3|NA|TRBD2
CASSRFASGRSYEQYF
TGTGCCAGCAGTCGATTTGCTAGCGGGCGCTCCTACGAGCAGTACTTC
>TRBJ1-1|TRBV7-2|NA|NA
CASSLAGGVGTEAFF
TGTGCCAGCAGCTTAGCTGGAGGGGTTGGCACTGAAGCTTTCTTT
>TRBJ1-2|TRBV11-2|NA|TRBD1
CASSRDRGHGYTF
TGTGCCAGCAGTCGGGACAGGGGACACGGCTACACCTTC
>TRBJ2-5|TRBV5-1|NA|NA
CASSLFGGQETQYF
TGCGCCAGCAGCTTGTTTGGAGGCCAAGAGACCCAGTACTTC
>TRBJ2-1|TRBV14|once|NA
CASSQDLALYNEQFF
TGTGCCAGCAGCCAAGACCTAGCGTTGTACAATGAGCAGTTCTTC
>TRBJ2-7|TRBV2|NA|TRBD2
CASTIGLAGTMEQYF
TGCGCCAGCACCATAGGACTAGCGGGAACAATGGAGCAGTACTTC
>TRBJ2-7|TRBV13|once|NA
CASSLGGYAGISYEQYF
TGTGCCAGCAGCTTAGGGGGTTACGCGGGCATCTCCTACGAGCAGTACTTC
>TRBJ2-2|TRBV9|NA|TRBD1
CASSVGQGDTGELFF
TGTGCCAGCAGCGTAGGCCAGGGGGACACCGGGGAGCTGTTTTTT
>TRBJ1-1|TRBV11-2|NA|NA
CASSLVRAGAFF
TGTGCCAGCAGCTTAGTTCGGGCGGGGGCTTTCTTT
>TRBJ1-4|TRBV5-4|NA|NA
CASSPAGPPLLNEKLFF
TGTGCCAGCAGCCCTGCGGGACCGCCTCTCCTTAATGAAAAACTGTTTTTT
>TRBJ2-7|TRBV2|NA|NA
CASSYGSYEQYF
TGTGCCAGCAGTTACGGCTCCTACGAGCAGTACTTC
>TRBJ1-1|TRBV6-6|NA|TRBD1
CASKVRGRSTEAFF
TGTGCCAGCAAGGTCAGGGGGCGATCCACTGAAGCTTTCTTT
>TRBJ1-2|TRBV3-1/TRBV3-2|NA|NA
CASSQDRRGGNYGYTF
TGTGCCAGCAGCCAAGATAGGAGGGGAGGAAACTATGGCTACACCTTC
>TRBJ2-7|TRBV6-2/TRBV6-3|NA|TRBD2
CASSRTGTSGSRNYEQYF
TGTGCCAGCAGTAGGACCGGGACTAGCGGGAGTCGGAACTACGAGCAGTACTTC
>TRBJ2-2|TRBV7-2|NA|NA
CAIRSRGYTGELFF
TGTGCCATTAGGAGCAGGGGATATACCGGGGAGCTGTTTTTT
>TRBJ1-3|TRBV10-3|once|NA
CAISEPSSGNTIYF
TGTGCCATCAGTGAGCCTAGCTCTGGAAACACCATATATTTT
>TRBJ2-1|TRBV6-2/TRBV6-3|NA|TRBD1
CASSYSTGGSGQGIYNEQFF
TGTGCCAGCAGTTACTCCACCGGAGGTTCGGGACAGGGCATCTACAATGAGCAGTTCTTC
>TRBJ1-1|TRBV7-2|few|TRBD1
CASSSSGGYTEAFF
TGTGCCAGCAGCTCCTCAGGGGGCTACACTGAAGCTTTCTTT
>TRBJ1-2|TRBV4-3|NA|NA
CASSQVSGGLRDGYTF
TGCGCCAGCAGCCAAGTTAGCGGGGGTTTGCGAGATGGCTACACCTTC
>TRBJ1-5|TRBV6-1|NA|NA
CASSERRSRVNQPQHF
TGTGCCAGCAGTGAAAGACGGTCGCGGGTCAATCAGCCCCAGCATTTT
>TRBJ2-2|TRBV7-6|NA|TRBD2
CASSLEVWIAGEVTGELFF
TGTGCCAGCAGCTTAGAAGTTTGGATAGCGGGAGAAGTGACCGGGGAGCTGTTTTTT
>TRBJ2-1|TRBV4-2|NA|TRBD2
CASSQDHGGRYNEQFF
TGTGCCAGCAGCCAAGATCACGGCGGGAGGTACAATGAGCAGTTCTTC
>TRBJ1-6|TRBV21-1|NA|NA
CASEVVTQVDNSPLHF
TGTGCCAGCGAGGTTGTGACACAGGTTGATAATTCACCCCTCCACTTT
>TRBJ2-7|TRBV7-2|NA|TRBD2
CASSKGLAYYEQYF
TGTGCCAGCAGCAAGGGACTAGCTTACTACGAGCAGTACTTC
>TRBJ1-4|TRBV4-2|few|TRBD1
CASSQRPQGLANEKLFF
TGTGCCAGCAGCCAACGCCCACAGGGGCTGGCTAATGAAAAACTGTTTTTT
>TRBJ2-1|TRBV5-1|NA|NA
CASRGGTGYNEQFF
TGCGCCAGCAGGGGCGGGACCGGTTACAATGAGCAGTTCTTC
>TRBJ2-7|TRBV28|NA|TRBD2
CASKLAGEFYEQYF
TGTGCCAGCAAATTAGCGGGAGAGTTTTACGAGCAGTACTTC
>TRBJ2-1|TRBV4-1|NA|NA
CASSHAEEGLRFF
TGCGCCAGCAGCCATGCAGAGGAGGGGTTACGGTTCTTC
>TRBJ2-7|TRBV15|few|TRBD1
CATSRDRGQGVKQYF
TGTGCCACCAGCAGAGATCGGGGACAGGGTGTCAAGCAGTACTTC
>TRBJ2-7|TRBV18|NA|TRBD2
CASSPPGLAGGEQYF
TGTGCCAGCTCACCGCCGGGACTAGCGGGAGGAGAGCAGTACTTC
>TRBJ1-2|TRBV19|NA|NA
CASSTGTTTNYGYTF
TGTGCCAGTAGTACCGGGACAACAACTAACTATGGCTACACCTTC
>TRBJ1-6|TRBV7-9|NA|NA
CASSPPSGASYNSPLHF
TGTGCCAGCAGCCCCCCATCTGGGGCATCTTATAATTCACCCCTCCACTTT
>TRBJ2-1|TRBV9|NA|TRBD2
CASSAGAYNEQFF
TGTGCCAGCTCGGCGGGAGCCTACAATGAGCAGTTCTTC
>TRBJ1-1|TRBV5-1|NA|NA
CASSSSGGLNTEAFF
TGCGCCAGCAGCTCCTCGGGGGGGCTAAACACTGAAGCTTTCTTT
>TRBJ1-2|TRBV7-9|NA|NA
CASSPTGRGPYGYTF
TGTGCCAGCAGCCCCACAGGGAGGGGCCCCTATGGCTACACCTTC
>TRBJ2-1|TRBV27|NA|TRBD2
CASSPPSGRTNEQFF
TGTGCCAGCAGTCCCCCGAGCGGGAGGACTAATGAGCAGTTCTTC
>TRBJ2-7|TRBV5-4|NA|TRBD1
CASSYGTGGAYEQYF
TGTGCCAGCAGCTACGGGACAGGGGGGGCCTACGAGCAGTACTTC
>TRBJ2-2|TRBV5-1|NA|TRBD1
CASSGGTGAPRELFF
TGCGCCAGCAGCGGCGGGACAGGTGCCCCCAGGGAGCTGTTTTTT
>TRBJ2-7|TRBV5-4|NA|TRBD2
CASSRPGQTKHSGSGEQYF
TGTGCCAGCAGTAGACCGGGACAGACAAAACATAGCGGGAGCGGTGAGCAGTACTTC
>TRBJ2-7|TRBV25-1|NA|TRBD2
CASSEYEASGRAYEQYF
TGTGCCAGCAGTGAATATGAGGCTAGCGGGAGAGCCTACGAGCAGTACTTC
>TRBJ2-1|TRBV27|NA|NA
CASSSPGFLSYNEQFF
TGTGCCAGCAGCTCCCCAGGGTTCCTTTCCTACAATGAGCAGTTCTTC
>TRBJ1-1|TRBV7-9|NA|TRBD1
CASSPRTGNTEAFF
TGTGCCAGCAGCCCGCGGACAGGCAACACTGAAGCTTTCTTT
>TRBJ2-7|TRBV10-3|NA|TRBD2
CAISEPRLASEQYF
TGTGCCATCAGTGAACCGAGACTAGCGTCCGAGCAGTACTTC
>TRBJ1-2|TRBV7-2|NA|TRBD1
CASSLRTGGIGYTF
TGTGCCAGCAGCCTTAGGACAGGGGGAATTGGCTACACCTTC
>TRBJ2-1|TRBV24-1|NA|NA
CATSVQGEDNEQFF
TGTGCCACCAGTGTTCAGGGGGAGGACAATGAGCAGTTCTTC
>TRBJ2-2|TRBV7-6|NA|NA
CASSLRGRYTGELFF
TGTGCCAGCAGCTTACGAGGGAGGTACACCGGGGAGCTGTTTTTT
>TRBJ2-1|TRBV19|NA|TRBD2
CASTRLAGAANEQFF
TGTGCCAGTACCCGACTAGCGGGGGCCGCCAATGAGCAGTTCTTC
>TRBJ1-2|TRBV11-2|NA|NA
CASSLSSANYGYTF
TGTGCCAGCAGCTTAAGTTCGGCTAACTATGGCTACACCTTC
>TRBJ2-2|TRBV2|NA|TRBD1
CASSDDRGRTSTGELFF
TGTGCCAGCAGTGATGACAGGGGGCGGACGAGCACCGGGGAGCTGTTTTTT
>TRBJ2-5|TRBV6-2/TRBV6-3|NA|TRBD2
CASSYQGRGVQETQYF
TGTGCCAGCAGTTACCAGGGGCGGGGGGTCCAAGAGACCCAGTACTTC
>TRBJ2-1|TRBV9|few|TRBD1
CASSARTGGNEQFF
TGTGCCAGCAGCGCTCGGACAGGGGGGAATGAGCAGTTCTTC
>TRBJ2-7|TRBV2|NA|NA
CASSERGGRYEQYF
TGTGCCAGCAGTGAAAGGGGCGGACGGTACGAGCAGTACTTC